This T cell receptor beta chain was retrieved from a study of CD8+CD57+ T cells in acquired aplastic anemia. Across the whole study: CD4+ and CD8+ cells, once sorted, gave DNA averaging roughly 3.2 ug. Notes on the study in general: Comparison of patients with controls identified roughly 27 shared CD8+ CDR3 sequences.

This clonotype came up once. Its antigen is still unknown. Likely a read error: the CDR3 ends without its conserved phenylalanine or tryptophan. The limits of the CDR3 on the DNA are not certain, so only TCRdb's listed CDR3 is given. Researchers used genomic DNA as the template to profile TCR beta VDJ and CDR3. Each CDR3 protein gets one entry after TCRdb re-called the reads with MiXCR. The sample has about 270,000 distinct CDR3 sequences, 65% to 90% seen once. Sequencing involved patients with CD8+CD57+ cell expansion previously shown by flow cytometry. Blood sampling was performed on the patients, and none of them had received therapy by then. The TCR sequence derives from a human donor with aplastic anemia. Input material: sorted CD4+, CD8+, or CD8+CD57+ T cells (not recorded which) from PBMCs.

The CDR3 sequence is CASSGGSEQETLYG. The chain employs TRBV2 and TRBJ2-5. In germline, CDR1 is SNHLY, CDR2 FYNNEI. Inclusive of both ends, the CDR3 amounts to 14 amino acids.